This T cell receptor beta chain was captured in a study of T cell responses to AZD1222 COVID-19 vaccine. On the study more broadly: Pooled together were second doses at about 4 or about 12 weeks. Whole-study findings and limits: Nearly half of the spike-specific TCRs reportedly recognize variant regions that carry no mutations.

The CDR3 has 15 amino acids. Germline lookup yields CDR1 SEHNR and CDR2 FQNEAQ (reference sequence). Trimming pared 2 bases from V and 5 bases from J, leaving 10 bases between. Points on this clone: Its antigen is not known.

The data were produced by immunoSEQ multiplex PCR, yet TCRdb's version contains in-frame clones alone and is incomplete. Of 130,000 to 150,000 clones in the sample, around nine tenths are singletons; the top ten hold roughly 4.7%. The chain has TRBV7-9 and TRBJ1-6; D gene unclear. Sequencing was performed on peripheral blood, taken on day 0 of AZD1222 vaccination. The origin of this receptor is an adult in good health. CDR3 sequence reads: CASSLFDSDNSPLHF. The CDR3 DNA reads as TGTGCCAGCAGCTTATTCGACTCAGATAATTCACCCCTCCACTTT. The variable domain in full, with the rest retrieved from reference TRBV7-9 and TRBJ1-6, is DTGVSQNPRHKITKRGQNVTFRCDPISEHNRLYWYRQTLGQGPEFLTYFQNEAQLEKSRLLSDRFSAERPKGSFSTLEIQRTEQGDSAMYLCASSLFDSDNSPLHFGNGTRLTVT.